This T cell receptor beta chain was found in a study of cytomegalovirus exposure and HLA in healthy donors. The CDR3 consists of 15 residues. Germline V gene lookup returns CDR1 SGHRS and CDR2 YFSETQ. V gave up 4 bases and J gave up 7 bases; unmatched junction bases: 5. The PCR used 60 Vbeta and 13 Jbeta primers. The repertoire was sequenced with immunoSEQ multiplex PCR; TCRdb's copy has only in-frame clones and lacks some. The table includes around 160,000 clones, around 80% detected once. The clonotype comes from a male donor in good health and CMV-seronegative. The chain has TRBV5-1 and TRBJ2-1, with 13 bases fitting TRBD2. The material sequenced was PBMCs. The CDR3 DNA reads as TGCGCCAGCAGCCTGGGACTAGCGGGGAGGAATGAGCAGTTCTTC. Residues: CASSLGLAGRNEQFF.